This TCR beta chain was profiled in a study of T cell responses to AZD1222 COVID-19 vaccine. The wider study: Second-dose schedules of about 4 or about 12 weeks were combined.

Data came from immunoSEQ multiplex PCR; TCRdb stores just in-frame clones and leaves some out. The sample includes more than 80,000 clones, approximately 88% seen only once; the top ten take approximately 5.5%. Germline values: CDR1 SGHRS, CDR2 YFSETQ. V was pared by 0 bases and J by 3 bases, with 10 bases between. The CDR3 has 15 amino acids. About this clone: As yet, its antigen is unknown.

The study, taken as a whole, reports: Sampling that yielded the repertoires occurred only after the peak T cell response.

Specimen: peripheral blood, collected on day 0 of AZD1222 vaccination. The clonotype was recovered from an adult in good health. The V and J genes are TRBV5-1 and TRBJ1-5; D is perhaps TRBD1 (6 bases). CDR3 loop: CASSLVGGYNQPQHF. The CDR3 coding sequence is TGCGCCAGCAGCTTGGTGGGGGGCTACAATCAGCCCCAGCATTTT.